The 21 T cell receptor beta chains below come from one sample, sequenced in a study of identical twins (TCRdb year 2016). To prepare the library, 5' RACE was applied. The sequencer was an Illumina HiSeq 2000. TCRdb reprocessing: public reads trimmed at Q25 with fastp, clones called with MiXCR, in-frame beta chains kept. Rows merge per CDR3 protein into single entries with the most common DNA and genes. A total of some 240,000 distinct CDR3 sequences appear in this sample, 10% of them only once. 9% to 10% of the sample is in the top ten clones. The sequenced sample was memory T cells sorted from blood. Read against the paper, the sample's cell subset or site label means: CD45RO+ enriched T cells. The receptors were sampled from a man aged 45-65 years in good health.

This clonotype has a handful of counts. This may arise from a read error, as a much more abundant clone is one base away. The rearrangement joins TRBV7-9 to TRBJ1-3; possibly TRBD1 for D (6 bases). Germline-derived CDR1 and CDR2 are SEHNR and FQNEAQ (reference sequence). There are 14 residues in the CDR3. The CDR3 loop is CASSLGTVGNAIYF. DNA of the CDR3: TGTGCCAGCAGCTTAGGGACAGTTGGAAACGCCATATATTTT.

This clonotype was detected a few times. The chain recombines TRBV10-2 with TRBJ2-7, with 9 bases fitting TRBD1. From germline, CDR1 is WSHSY and CDR2 SAAADI. After removal of 6 bases from V and 3 bases from J, the junction contained 6 bases not matched to a gene. CDR3 length: 14 amino acids. CDR3 sequence: CASRSPGQGYEQYF. The CDR3 DNA is TGCGCCAGCAGGAGTCCGGGACAGGGCTACGAGCAGTACTTC.

J is TRBJ2-7 and V is TRBV2, with TRBD1 identical over 9 bases. Germline V gene lookup returns CDR1 SNHLY and CDR2 FYNNEI. Trimming removed 7 bases from V and 0 bases from J; junction bases left unmatched: 4. This CDR3 has 14 amino acids. The CDR3 here is CASTRDRDSYEQYF. In nucleotides, the CDR3 is TGTGCCAGCACCCGGGACAGGGACTCCTACGAGCAGTACTTC.

This sequence joins TRBV3-1 and TRBJ2-5; maybe TRBD1 (6 bases). Germline V gene lookup returns CDR1 LGHDT and CDR2 YNNKEL (reference sequence). This CDR3 is built from 14 residues. Trimming cost V 7 bases and J 4 bases, with 16 bases left between them. The CDR3 spells CASTIRGGPETQYF. CDR3 DNA sequence: TGTGCCAGCACCATAAGAGGGGGTCCAGAGACCCAGTACTTC.

This clonotype was found a few times. The chain links TRBV7-9 to TRBJ2-3, with 10 bases lining up with TRBD2. This CDR3 spans 16 amino acids. The V and J ends lost 5 bases and 1 base, in that order; junction bases with no gene match: 6. Looked up from germline, CDR1 is SEHNR and CDR2 is FQNEAQ (reference sequence). CDR3 amino acids: CASSRSSGRGTDTQYF. CDR3 coding DNA: TGTGCCAGCAGCCGCTCTAGCGGGAGAGGCACAGATACGCAGTATTTT.

This clonotype was recorded at least ten times. This chain joins TRBV4-3 and TRBJ1-6; 10 bases match TRBD1. The CDR3 sequence is 15 residues long. J gave up 7 bases and V 4 bases, and 4 bases lay outside the gene matches. The V gene's germline CDR1 is LGHNA and CDR2 YSLEER. CDR3 region: CASSLGTGDNSPLHF. The CDR3 region has the DNA TGCGCCAGCAGCCTCGGGACAGGGGACAATTCACCCCTCCACTTT.

This clonotype appeared many times. J is TRBJ1-3 and V is TRBV12-3 or TRBV12-4; D possibly corresponds to TRBD1 (6 bases). The CDR3 extends over 14 amino acids. Trimming left V 7 bases short and J 2 bases short, with 12 bases between. The CDR3 loop is CASTQRDTGNTIYF. CDR3 bases: TGTGCCAGCACCCAAAGGGACACTGGAAACACCATATATTTT.

This clonotype turned up a few times. The chain links TRBV29-1 to TRBJ1-1; unclear D gene. Germline CDR1 reads SQVTM; CDR2 reads ANQGSEA. The V end was cut by 3 bases, the J end by 0 bases, with 8 bases between. The CDR3 contains 13 residues. The CDR3 here is CSVDAPLNTEAFF. The CDR3, as DNA: TGCAGCGTTGACGCGCCGTTGAACACTGAAGCTTTCTTT. Full variable domain (outside the CDR3, taken from reference TRBV29-1 and TRBJ1-1): SAVISQKPSRDICQRGTSLTIQCQVDSQVTMMFWYRQQPGQSLTLIATANQGSEATYESGFVIDKFPISRPNLTFSTLTVSNMSPEDSSIYLCSVDAPLNTEAFFGQGTRLTVV.

This rearrangement joins TRBV12-3 or TRBV12-4 to TRBJ2-3; 7 nucleotides match TRBD1. V lost 1 base and J lost 0; bases outside the gene matches: 7. The CDR3 is made up of 17 amino acids. DNA of the CDR3: TGTGCCAGCAGTTTAGAGGGATCAGGGGGAAGCACAGATACGCAGTATTTT. The encoded protein is CASSLEGSGGSTDTQYF.

The rearrangement links TRBV4-3 to TRBJ2-6; TRBD1 is a possible D gene (5 bases). The CDR3 runs to 19 residues. V was clipped by 0 bases and J by 0 bases, with 15 bases between them. Germline assignment: CDR1 LGHNA and CDR2 YSLEER. CDR3 coding DNA: TGCGCCAGCAGCCAAGAGTTGACAGTGTTTAGCTCTGGGGCCAACGTCCTGACTTTC. It encodes CASSQELTVFSSGANVLTF.

This clonotype was seen repeatedly, ten times or more. The chain employs TRBV14 and TRBJ2-3, with a possible D match to TRBD2 (5 bases). Germline loops: CDR1 SGHDN, CDR2 FVKESK. The CDR3 runs 12 residues. Trimming removed 4 bases at V and 7 bases at J, with 9 bases between. The chain's CDR3 is CASSPASYTQYF. In nucleotides, the CDR3 is TGTGCCAGCAGCCCCGCTAGCTATACGCAGTATTTT.

In this sample, this clonotype turned up many times. This chain connects TRBV15 to TRBJ2-5, with D uncertain. CDR3 length: 13 amino acids. Trimming took 0 bases from V and 4 from J, leaving 6 bases between them. Per germline, CDR1 LNHNV and CDR2 YYDKDF (reference sequence). Here the CDR3 reads CATSRDLGETQYF. CDR3 sequence (DNA): TGTGCCACCAGCAGAGATCTGGGAGAGACCCAGTACTTC.

This clonotype appeared many times. The gene calls are TRBV14 and TRBJ2-7; TRBD2 might be the D (5 bases). Deletions cut 2 bases from V and 4 bases from J, with 12 bases between. Looked up from germline, CDR1 is SGHDN and CDR2 is FVKESK. The CDR3 covers 14 residues. CDR3 coding DNA: TGTGCCAGCAGCCAATTGGCCAGCGGATACGAGCAGTACTTC. This gives the protein CASSQLASGYEQYF.

This clonotype has ten or more counts. This chain uses TRBV7-9 with TRBJ2-3; no clear D. V was cut by 2 bases and J by 2 bases, with 11 bases left in between. The CDR3 extends over 15 amino acids. The germline V gene has CDR1 SEHNR and CDR2 FQNEAQ (reference sequence). CDR3 region: CASSLTGSDTDTQYF. CDR3 in DNA: TGTGCCAGCAGCTTAACCGGCAGCGACACAGATACGCAGTATTTT.

The rearrangement joins TRBV3-1 to TRBJ2-5; 13 nucleotides line up with TRBD2. V was pared by 3 bases and J by 9 bases, with 10 bases of the junction left unmatched. CDR1 LGHDT and CDR2 YNNKEL come from the germline V gene (reference sequence). The CDR3 runs to 16 residues. The CDR3 DNA sequence: TGTGCCAGCAGCCAGGGGGGACTAGCGGGGAGTTTGGCCCAGTACTTC. As protein: CASSQGGLAGSLAQYF.

This clonotype was counted at least ten times. V gene TRBV29-1 combines with J gene TRBJ1-2, with D possibly being TRBD1 (6 bases). V was clipped by 7 bases and J by 8 bases, with 20 bases between them. The CDR3 loop spans 13 amino acids. Germline V CDR1 and CDR2: SQVTM, ANQGSEA. The CDR3 nucleotides are TGCAGCGCCCTGGCTGGGGGGGCGGAAGGCTACACCTTC. This gives the protein CSALAGGAEGYTF.

The sample holds many counts of this clonotype. V usage is TRBV27 and J usage is TRBJ1-5; D not resolved. CDR3 length equals 12 residues. Trimming removed 6 bases from V and 3 bases from J, with 6 bases in between. Germline CDR1 and CDR2: MNHEY and SMNVEV (reference sequence). The CDR3 reads CASSWVNQPQHF. The CDR3, as DNA: TGTGCCAGCAGCTGGGTCAATCAGCCCCAGCATTTT.

The table lists this clonotype with a few counts. A much larger clone lies one base from this, so it may be a read error. The V and J genes are TRBV12-3 or TRBV12-4 and TRBJ1-2, with 9 bases fitting TRBD1. CDR3 size: 13 residues. With 6 bases clipped from V and 8 bases from J, the junction kept 7 bases outside the gene matches. The CDR3 DNA is TGTGCCAGCAGCCTGAGACAGGGGGGAGGCTACACCTTC. Translated, it gives CASSLRQGGGYTF.

This clonotype was seen only a few times. The chain combines TRBV20-1 with TRBJ2-6, with a weak D call TRBD2 (5 bases). Germline V gives CDR1 DFQATT, CDR2 SNEGSKA (reference sequence). Trimming stripped 2 bases from V and 0 bases from J, with 8 bases between. The CDR3 contains 15 residues. The CDR3 nucleotides read TGCAGTGCTAGAATGGGGAGCTCTGGGGCCAACGTCCTGACTTTC. This translates into CSARMGSSGANVLTF.

This clonotype was seen repeatedly, ten times or more. The chain is built from TRBV27 and TRBJ1-2; 7 bases fit TRBD1. This CDR3 is 15 amino acids long. The junction had 8 bases not matched to a gene; V was cut back by 3 bases and J by 4 bases. From germline, CDR1 is MNHEY and CDR2 SMNVEV (reference sequence). The CDR3 here is CASSLYQGDIYGYTF. The CDR3 DNA sequence: TGTGCCAGCAGTTTGTATCAGGGGGACATCTATGGCTACACCTTC.

This clonotype came up many times. The rearrangement links TRBV20-1 to TRBJ2-5, with D possibly being TRBD1 (5 bases). The CDR3 contains 15 residues. CDR1 is DFQATT, CDR2 SNEGSKA, per germline (reference sequence). V shed 0 bases and J shed 1 base, with 12 bases lying between them. The CDR3 sequence: CSARDTETVQETQYF. CDR3 nucleotide sequence: TGCAGTGCTAGAGATACCGAGACAGTCCAAGAGACCCAGTACTTC.